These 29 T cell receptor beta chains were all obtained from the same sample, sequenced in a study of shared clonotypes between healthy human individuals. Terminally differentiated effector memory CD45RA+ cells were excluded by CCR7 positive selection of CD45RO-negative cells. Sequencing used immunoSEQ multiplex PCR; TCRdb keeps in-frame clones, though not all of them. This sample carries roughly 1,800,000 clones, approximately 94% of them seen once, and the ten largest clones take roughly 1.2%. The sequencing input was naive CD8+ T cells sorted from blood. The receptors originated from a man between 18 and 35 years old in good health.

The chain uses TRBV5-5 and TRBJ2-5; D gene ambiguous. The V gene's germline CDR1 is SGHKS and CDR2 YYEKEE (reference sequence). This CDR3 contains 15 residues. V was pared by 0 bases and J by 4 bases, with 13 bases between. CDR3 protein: CASSLEIWVGETQYF. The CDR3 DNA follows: TGTGCCAGCAGCTTGGAGATATGGGTAGGAGAGACCCAGTACTTC.

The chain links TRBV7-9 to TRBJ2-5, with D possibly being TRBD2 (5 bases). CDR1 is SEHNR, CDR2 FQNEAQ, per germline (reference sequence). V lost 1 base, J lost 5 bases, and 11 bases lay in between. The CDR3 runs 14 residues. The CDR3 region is CASSLDPGRETQYF. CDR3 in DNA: TGTGCCAGCAGCTTAGATCCGGGAAGGGAGACCCAGTACTTC.

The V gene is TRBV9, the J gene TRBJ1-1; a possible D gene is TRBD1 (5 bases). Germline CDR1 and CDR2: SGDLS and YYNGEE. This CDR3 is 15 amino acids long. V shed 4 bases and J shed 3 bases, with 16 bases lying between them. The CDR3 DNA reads TGTGCCAGCAGCACAGGACGGCTGCTGGACACTGAAGCTTTCTTT. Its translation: CASSTGRLLDTEAFF.

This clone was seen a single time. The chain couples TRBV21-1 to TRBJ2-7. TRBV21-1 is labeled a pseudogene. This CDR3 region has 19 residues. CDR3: CASSKVNESPARSSYEQYF. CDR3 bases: TGTGCCAGCAGCAAAGTGAACGAGAGTCCAGCCCGTAGCTCCTACGAGCAGTACTTC.

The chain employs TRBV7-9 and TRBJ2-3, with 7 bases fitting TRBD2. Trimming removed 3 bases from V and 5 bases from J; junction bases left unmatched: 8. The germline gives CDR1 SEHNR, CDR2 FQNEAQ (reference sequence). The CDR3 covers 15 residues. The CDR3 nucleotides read TGTGCCAGCAGCTTTCTCGGGGGGAAGGGAGATACGCAGTATTTT. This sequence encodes CASSFLGGKGDTQYF.

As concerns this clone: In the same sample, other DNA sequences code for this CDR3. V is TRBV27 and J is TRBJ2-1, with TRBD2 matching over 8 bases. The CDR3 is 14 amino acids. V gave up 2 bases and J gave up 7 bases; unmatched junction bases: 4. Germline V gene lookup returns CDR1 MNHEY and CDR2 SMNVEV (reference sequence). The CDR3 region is CASSLAGGGNEQFF. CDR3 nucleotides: TGTGCCAGCAGTTTAGCGGGAGGAGGGAATGAGCAGTTCTTC.

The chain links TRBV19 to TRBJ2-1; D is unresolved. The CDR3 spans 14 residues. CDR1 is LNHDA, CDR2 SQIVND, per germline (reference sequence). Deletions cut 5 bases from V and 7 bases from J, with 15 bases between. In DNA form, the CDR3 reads TGTGCCAGTAGTCTTGACACCGAGGCTAATGAGCAGTTCTTC. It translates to CASSLDTEANEQFF.

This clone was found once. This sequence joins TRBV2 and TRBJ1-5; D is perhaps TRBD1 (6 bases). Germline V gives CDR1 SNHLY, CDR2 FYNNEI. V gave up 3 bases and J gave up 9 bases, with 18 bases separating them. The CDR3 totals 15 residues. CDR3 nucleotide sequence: TGTGCCAGCAGTGACTTGACAGGCGCCCACGGGCCCCAGCATTTT. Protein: CASSDLTGAHGPQHF.

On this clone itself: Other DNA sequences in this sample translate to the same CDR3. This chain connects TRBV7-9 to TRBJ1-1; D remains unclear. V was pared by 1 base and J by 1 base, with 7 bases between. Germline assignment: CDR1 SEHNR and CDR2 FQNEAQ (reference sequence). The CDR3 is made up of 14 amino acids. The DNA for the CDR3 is TGTGCCAGCAGCTTAGTGGCTGGGAACACTGAAGCTTTCTTT. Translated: CASSLVAGNTEAFF.

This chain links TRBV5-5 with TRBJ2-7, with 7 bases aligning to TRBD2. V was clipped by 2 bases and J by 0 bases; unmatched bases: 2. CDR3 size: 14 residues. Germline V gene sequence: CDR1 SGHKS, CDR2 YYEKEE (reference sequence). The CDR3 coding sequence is TGTGCCAGCAGCTTTACTAGCGTCTCCTACGAGCAGTACTTC. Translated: CASSFTSVSYEQYF.

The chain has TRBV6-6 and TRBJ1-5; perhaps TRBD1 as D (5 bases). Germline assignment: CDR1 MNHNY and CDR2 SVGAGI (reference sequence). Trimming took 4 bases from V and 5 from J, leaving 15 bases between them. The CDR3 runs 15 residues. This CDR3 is CASSWVLGGDQPQHF. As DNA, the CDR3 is TGTGCCAGCAGTTGGGTACTCGGAGGGGATCAGCCCCAGCATTTT.

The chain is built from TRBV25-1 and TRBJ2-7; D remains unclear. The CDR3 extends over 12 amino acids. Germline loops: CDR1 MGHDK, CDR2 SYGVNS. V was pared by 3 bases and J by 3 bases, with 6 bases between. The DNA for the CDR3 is TGTGCCAGCAGTGACAGCTTCTACGAGCAGTACTTC. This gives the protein CASSDSFYEQYF.

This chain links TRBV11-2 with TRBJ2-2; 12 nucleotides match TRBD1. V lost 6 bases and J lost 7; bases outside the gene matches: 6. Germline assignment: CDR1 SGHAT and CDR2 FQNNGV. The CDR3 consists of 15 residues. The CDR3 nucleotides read TGTGCCAGCAGTCGGGACAGGGGGCATCACGGGGAGCTGTTTTTT. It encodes CASSRDRGHHGELFF.

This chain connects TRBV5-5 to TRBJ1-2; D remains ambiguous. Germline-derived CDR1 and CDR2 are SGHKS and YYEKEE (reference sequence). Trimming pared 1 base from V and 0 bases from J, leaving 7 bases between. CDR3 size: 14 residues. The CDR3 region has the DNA TGTGCCAGCAGCTTGACAGAAGCTAACTATGGCTACACCTTC. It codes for CASSLTEANYGYTF.

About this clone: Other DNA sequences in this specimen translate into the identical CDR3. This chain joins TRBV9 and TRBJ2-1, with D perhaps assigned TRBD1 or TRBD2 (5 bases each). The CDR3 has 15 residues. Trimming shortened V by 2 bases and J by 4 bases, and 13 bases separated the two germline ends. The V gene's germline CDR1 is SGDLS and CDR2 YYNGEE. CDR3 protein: CASSVAGTAYNEQFF. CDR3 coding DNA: TGTGCCAGCAGCGTGGCCGGGACGGCATACAATGAGCAGTTCTTC.

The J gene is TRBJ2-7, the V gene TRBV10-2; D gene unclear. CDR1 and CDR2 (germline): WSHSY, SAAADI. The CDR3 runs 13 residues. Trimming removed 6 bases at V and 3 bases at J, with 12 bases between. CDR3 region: CASSPGPGYEQYF. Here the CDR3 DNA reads TGCGCCAGCAGCCCAGGACCAGGCTACGAGCAGTACTTC.

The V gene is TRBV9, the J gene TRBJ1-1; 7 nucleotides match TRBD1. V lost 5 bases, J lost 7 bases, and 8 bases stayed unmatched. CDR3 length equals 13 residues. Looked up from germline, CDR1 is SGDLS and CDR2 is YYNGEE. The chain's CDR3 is CASSRDSTLEAFF. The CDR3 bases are TGTGCCAGCAGTCGGGACAGTACCCTTGAAGCTTTCTTT.

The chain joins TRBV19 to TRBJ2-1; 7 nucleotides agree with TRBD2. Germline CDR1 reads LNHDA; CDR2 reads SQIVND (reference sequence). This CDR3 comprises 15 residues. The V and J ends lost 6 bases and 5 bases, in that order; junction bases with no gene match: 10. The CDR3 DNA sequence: TGTGCCAGTAGCGAAACAGCTGGACTAGACAATGAGCAGTTCTTC. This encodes CASSETAGLDNEQFF.

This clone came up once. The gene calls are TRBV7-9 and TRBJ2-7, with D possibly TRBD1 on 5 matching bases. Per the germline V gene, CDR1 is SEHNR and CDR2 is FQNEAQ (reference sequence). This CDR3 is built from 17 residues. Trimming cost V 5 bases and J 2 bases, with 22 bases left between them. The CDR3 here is CASSPELTEWTTYEQYF. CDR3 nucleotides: TGTGCCAGCAGCCCTGAATTGACAGAATGGACCACCTACGAGCAGTACTTC.

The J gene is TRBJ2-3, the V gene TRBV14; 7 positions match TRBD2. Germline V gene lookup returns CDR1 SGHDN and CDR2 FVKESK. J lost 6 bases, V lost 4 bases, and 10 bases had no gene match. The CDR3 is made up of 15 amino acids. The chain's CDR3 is CASSPPAGVADTQYF. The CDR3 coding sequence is TGTGCCAGCAGCCCCCCCGCGGGAGTTGCGGATACGCAGTATTTT.

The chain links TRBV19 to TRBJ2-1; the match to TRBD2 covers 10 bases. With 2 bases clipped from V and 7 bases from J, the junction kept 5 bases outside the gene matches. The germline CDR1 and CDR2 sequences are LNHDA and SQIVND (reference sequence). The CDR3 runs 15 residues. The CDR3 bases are TGTGCCAGTAGTATACTAGCGGGAGCACTAAATGAGCAGTTCTTC. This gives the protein CASSILAGALNEQFF.

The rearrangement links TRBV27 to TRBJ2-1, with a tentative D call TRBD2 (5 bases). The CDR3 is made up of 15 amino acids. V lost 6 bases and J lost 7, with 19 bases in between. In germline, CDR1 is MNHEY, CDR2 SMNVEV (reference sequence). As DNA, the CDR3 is TGTGCCAGCAGGGACGAGGCGGAGCCGGGGAATGAGCAGTTCTTC. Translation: CASRDEAEPGNEQFF.

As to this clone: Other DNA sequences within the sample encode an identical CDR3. The CDR3 sequence is CASSLLGGRETQYF. The CDR3 DNA reads as TGTGCCAGCAGTTTATTAGGGGGGAGGGAGACCCAGTACTTC. This sequence joins TRBV27 and TRBJ2-5; D assignment may be TRBD1 or TRBD2 (6 bases each). CDR1 is MNHEY and CDR2 is SMNVEV in the germline V gene (reference sequence). V lost 1 base and J 5 bases, leaving 11 bases between the germline ends. The CDR3 contains 14 residues.

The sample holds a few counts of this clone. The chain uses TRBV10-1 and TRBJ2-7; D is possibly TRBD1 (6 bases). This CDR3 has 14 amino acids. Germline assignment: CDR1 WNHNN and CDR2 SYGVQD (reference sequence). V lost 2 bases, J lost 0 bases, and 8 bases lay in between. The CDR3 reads CASSEGDTSYEQYF. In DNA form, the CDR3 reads TGCGCCAGCAGTGAGGGGGACACCTCCTACGAGCAGTACTTC.

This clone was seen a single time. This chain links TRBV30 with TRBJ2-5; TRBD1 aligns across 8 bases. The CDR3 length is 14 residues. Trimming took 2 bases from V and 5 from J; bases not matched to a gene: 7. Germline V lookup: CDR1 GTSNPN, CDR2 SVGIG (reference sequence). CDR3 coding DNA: TGTGCCTGGAGTAAGGGCAGGGGGCGCGAGACCCAGTACTTC. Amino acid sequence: CAWSKGRGRETQYF. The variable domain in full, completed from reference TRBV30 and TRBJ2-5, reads SQTIHQWPATLVQPVGSPLSLECTVEGTSNPNLYWYRQAAGRGLQLLFYSVGIGQISSEVPQNLSASRPQDRQFILSSKKLLLSDSGFYLCAWSKGRGRETQYFGPGTRLLVL.

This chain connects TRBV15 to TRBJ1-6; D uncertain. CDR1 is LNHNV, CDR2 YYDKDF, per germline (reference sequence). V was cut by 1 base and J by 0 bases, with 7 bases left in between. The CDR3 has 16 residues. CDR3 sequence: CATSRGIGSYNSPLHF. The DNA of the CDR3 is TGTGCCACCAGCAGAGGTATCGGCTCCTATAATTCACCCCTCCACTTT.

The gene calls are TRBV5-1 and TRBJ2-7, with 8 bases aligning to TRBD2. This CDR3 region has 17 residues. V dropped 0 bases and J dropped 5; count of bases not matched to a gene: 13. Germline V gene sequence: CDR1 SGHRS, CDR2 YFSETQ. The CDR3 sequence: CASSLEAGGEHSDEQYF. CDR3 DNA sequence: TGCGCCAGCAGCTTGGAGGCCGGGGGGGAGCACAGCGACGAGCAGTACTTC.

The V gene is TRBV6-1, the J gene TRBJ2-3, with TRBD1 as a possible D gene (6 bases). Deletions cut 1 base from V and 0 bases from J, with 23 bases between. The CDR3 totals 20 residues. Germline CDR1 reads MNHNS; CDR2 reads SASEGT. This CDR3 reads CASSEVLVTGGYTSTDTQYF. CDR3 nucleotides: TGTGCCAGCAGTGAAGTGCTTGTGACAGGCGGATATACCAGCACAGATACGCAGTATTTT.

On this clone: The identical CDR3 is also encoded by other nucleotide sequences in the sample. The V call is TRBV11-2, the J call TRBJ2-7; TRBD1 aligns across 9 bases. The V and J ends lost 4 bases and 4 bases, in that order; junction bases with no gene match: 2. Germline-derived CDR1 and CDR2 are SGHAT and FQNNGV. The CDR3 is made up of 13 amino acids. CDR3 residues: CASSWDRDYEQYF. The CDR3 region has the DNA TGTGCCAGCAGCTGGGACAGGGATTACGAGCAGTACTTC.